This T cell receptor beta chain was captured by sequencing in a study of regulatory T cells in long-lasting Graves disease. Study context: Graves' cases, newly diagnosed, had used antithyroid drugs under 3 months.

Per the germline V gene, CDR1 is MNHEY and CDR2 is SMNVEV (reference sequence). Trimming cost V 3 bases and J 3 bases, with 11 bases left between them. The CDR3 length is 15 residues. Time point of the sample: newly diagnosed GD, antithyroid drugs for less than 3 months. PBMC RNA served as the TCR library source. Patients hailed from an endocrinology department in Xi'an, China. TCR beta libraries were built with iRepertoire HTBI primers and Arm-PCR of CDR3 regions. TCRdb re-called the multiplex PCR reads through MiXCR, storing one row per CDR3 protein. The sample has a few hundred thousand distinct CDR3 sequences, approximately 12% seen once. This clonotype was counted ten times or more. These same data were also listed under a study on T cells in Graves' hyperthyroidism and ophthalmopathy. That work contributes: The TCR CDR3 was amplified in a first-round RT-PCR using the HTBI primer set. Ophthalmopathy stood apart from stable hyperthyroidism in a 13 V-J model.

This receptor was identified in a woman under 30 with Graves disease. The V call is TRBV27, the J call TRBJ2-2; D is perhaps TRBD2 (6 bases). Specimen: peripheral blood mononuclear cells (PBMCs), collected at new diagnosis, from a patient treated with antithyroid drugs. The chain's CDR3 is CASSFSGVYTGELFF. The DNA for the CDR3 is TGTGCCAGCAGTTTTTCGGGGGTTTACACCGGGGAGCTGTTTTTT.